What follows are 12 T cell receptor delta chains derived from one specimen sequenced in a study of gamma-delta T cells after stem cell transplantation. TCRdb fed the RT-PCR reads to CATT. Of about 250 delta-chain clones detected, roughly 5.2% appear once; the ten largest clones hold about 74%. The material sequenced was gamma-delta T cells. The receptors derive from a human donor. It is not recorded whose cells these are; they may come from a transplant donor.

A note on this clone: The junction does not match germline at one end; this may be a read error. This chain connects TRDV2 to TRDJ3; D may be TRDD3 (5 bases). Germline V gene sequence: CDR1 GEAIGNYY, CDR2 EKD. The CDR3 contains 20 residues. The CDR3 reads CACDTVSGEVFSCDTRPMFF. CDR3 DNA: TGTGCCTGTGACACCGTGTCCGGGGAGGTATTCTCCTGTGACACCCGACCGATGTTTTTC.

Points on this clone: A read error is possible here, since a much larger clone lies one base away. The rearrangement links TRDV2 to TRDJ1; the D gene is possibly TRDD3 (5 bases). The V gene's germline CDR1 is GEAIGNYY and CDR2 EKD. CDR3 length: 17 amino acids. CDR3 sequence reads: CACDRVGPKDREDKPIF. The DNA for the CDR3 is TGTGCCTGTGACAGGGTGGGGCCCAAGGACCGAGAGGATAAACCCATCTTT.

Only a few counts were recorded for this clone. This likely stems from a read error, as it lies one base from a far larger clone. Other DNA sequences in this sample translate to the same CDR3. The chain employs TRDV2 and TRDJ1; 9 nucleotides agree with TRDD3. Germline V gives CDR1 GEAIGNYY, CDR2 EKD. CDR3 length equals 16 residues. The CDR3 loop reads CACDDLTGGHTDKLIF. DNA for the CDR3: TGTGCCTGTGACGACTTAACTGGGGGACACACCGATAAGCTCATCTTT.

Points on this clone: A read error is the likely source, as a far larger clone sits one nucleotide away. This sample includes further DNA sequences coding for the same CDR3. This chain joins TRDV2 and TRDJ1, with D possibly matching TRDD3 (6 bases). The germline gives CDR1 GEAIGNYY, CDR2 EKD. The CDR3 sequence is 15 residues long. CDR3 amino acids: CACHPLVGDTDKLIF. CDR3 bases: TGCGCCTGTCATCCCCTCGTCGGGGATACCGATAAACTCATCTTT.

This clone is large by share. A far larger clone differs by one base, so this is likely a read error. The V gene is TRDV2, the J gene TRDJ1, with 9 bases fitting TRDD3. Germline assignment: CDR1 GEAIGNYY and CDR2 EKD. The CDR3 covers 16 residues. The DNA for the CDR3 is TGTGCCCGTGACGACTTAACTGGGGGACACACCGATAAACTCATCTTT. It encodes CARDDLTGGHTDKLIF.

This clone was observed a handful of times. The chain joins TRDV2 to TRDJ1, with TRDD2 as a possible D gene (5 bases). V gave up 0 bases and J gave up 1 base, with 8 bases separating them. CDR3 length: 14 amino acids. In germline, CDR1 is GEAIGNYY, CDR2 EKD. The CDR3 region is CACDTVLTTDKLIF. For the CDR3, the DNA is TGTGCCTGTGACACCGTCCTAACCACCGATAAACTCATCTTT.

This clone was counted only a few times. A far more abundant clone sits one base away, making this likely a read error. Other DNA sequences in this sample translate to the same CDR3. The chain couples TRDV2 to TRDJ1; D perhaps matches TRDD3 (6 bases). The CDR3 consists of 17 residues. CDR1 is GEAIGNYY, CDR2 EKD, per germline. The CDR3 spells CACDTAGRILDTDKLIF. The CDR3 DNA is TGTGCCTGCGACACCGCGGGTCGGATACTTGACACCGATAAACTCATCTTT.

This clone has only a few counts. The rearrangement links TRDV1 to TRDJ1, with TRDD3 matching 10 bases. Germline V gives CDR1 TSWWSYY, CDR2 QGS. Germline trimming cut 0 bases from V and 2 bases from J; bases unmatched to any gene: 18. There are 21 residues in the CDR3. In DNA form, the CDR3 reads TGTGCTCTTGGGGAACTTCGAAAAGGACGGTGGGGGATACTTAGGACCGATAAACTCATCTTT. It codes for CALGELRKGRWGILRTDKLIF.

Comments on this clone: Given a much more abundant clone one base away, this may be a read error. V usage is TRDV2 and J usage is TRDJ1; 7 bases line up with TRDD3. Matching the DNA to germline supplied the J gene, which TCRdb does not give. Per germline, CDR1 GEAIGNYY and CDR2 EKD. V lost 0 bases to trimming and J lost 0 bases; unmatched junction nucleotides: 24. This CDR3 has 22 amino acids. CDR3 region: CACDTVLSSRWGRSGYTDKLIF. As DNA, the CDR3 is TGTGCCTGTGACACCGTTCTTTCCTCGCGTTGGGGGAGAAGTGGGTACACCGATAAACTCATCTTT.

Within the sample, this clone is large (0.1 to 1%). The likely explanation is a read error, given a far larger clone one base away. Other DNA sequences in the sample encode the same CDR3. V gene TRDV2 combines with J gene TRDJ1; TRDD3 aligns across 9 bases. V was clipped by 7 bases and J by 0 bases; unmatched bases: 11. CDR1 is GEAIGNYY, CDR2 EKD, per germline. This CDR3 is 16 amino acids long. The CDR3 region is CACDDLTGGHTDKLIF. The DNA for the CDR3 is TGTGCCTGCGACGACTTAACTGGGGGACACACCGATAAACTCATCTTT.

As for this clone: A far larger clone is one base from this, pointing to a likely read error. The V gene remains uncalled, whereas the J gene is TRDJ3; the listed D gene, TRDD3, was not tested against the DNA. This CDR3 comprises 20 residues. CDR3 in DNA: TGTGCCTGTGACACCGTGTCCGGGGAGGGATTCTCCTGCGACACCCGACAGATGTTTTTC. This gives the protein CACDTVSGEGFSCDTRQMFF.

This clone was counted between two and nine times. The chain has TRDV2 and TRDJ1; TRDD3 matches 10 bases. CDR1 is GEAIGNYY, CDR2 EKD, per germline. V lost 0 bases, J lost 0 bases, and 9 bases stayed unmatched. The CDR3 is made up of 18 amino acids. As DNA, the CDR3 is TGTGCCTGTGACACCCTAAATACTGGGGGATCTTACACCGATAAACTCATCTTT. It encodes CACDTLNTGGSYTDKLIF.